The 14 T cell receptor beta chains given below trace back to one sample, sequenced in a study of cytomegalovirus exposure and HLA in healthy donors. Primers: 60 Vbeta forward and 13 Jbeta reverse. The method was immunoSEQ multiplex PCR; TCRdb's version includes in-frame clones alone and lacks a portion of them. This table holds approximately 200,000 clones, 85% to 90% found once. Sequenced: PBMCs. Every receptor here comes from a human donor in good health.

This chain uses TRBV7-2 with TRBJ2-7; tentatively, D is TRBD2 (6 bases). This CDR3 contains 15 residues. Germline V gene data show CDR1 as SGHTA and CDR2 as FQGNSA. V lost 1 base and J lost 2, with 12 bases in between. CDR3 DNA sequence: TGTGCCAGCAGCTTAGTTCCTAGCGCTACCTACGAGCAGTACTTC. It encodes CASSLVPSATYEQYF.

This chain links TRBV7-9 with TRBJ1-2; possible D gene TRBD1, 5 bases. CDR3 length equals 14 residues. Germline loops: CDR1 SEHNR, CDR2 FQNEAQ (reference sequence). Trimming removed 5 bases at V and 5 bases at J, with 15 bases between. For the CDR3, the DNA is TGTGCCAGCAGCCCTGCGGGGGAGAGGTATGGCTACACCTTC. Protein product: CASSPAGERYGYTF.

The sample holds one count of this clone. V usage is TRBV10-3 and J usage is TRBJ2-5; 9 nucleotides align to TRBD2. This CDR3 contains 18 residues. Germline V CDR1 and CDR2: ENHRY, SYGVKD. After removal of 6 bases from V and 4 bases from J, the junction contained 18 bases not matched to a gene. In DNA, the CDR3 is TGTGCCATCAGCTTTATAGCGGGAGCTCCTTGGTCAACAGAGACCCAGTACTTC. As protein: CAISFIAGAPWSTETQYF.

The V and J genes are TRBV28 and TRBJ2-7; TRBD2 matches at 16 bases. This CDR3 has 17 residues. Germline assignment: CDR1 MDHEN and CDR2 SYDVKM. Trimming cost V 8 bases and J 3 bases; bases outside gene matches: 10. The CDR3 coding sequence is TGTGCCAGCCTTGGGGGACTAGCGGGAGGGCCAGACTACGAGCAGTACTTC. It yields the protein CASLGGLAGGPDYEQYF.

This chain joins TRBV15 and TRBJ1-5; TRBD1 aligns across 7 bases. Germline assignment: CDR1 LNHNV and CDR2 YYDKDF (reference sequence). J was trimmed by 4 bases and V by 1 base; bases with no gene match: 7. The length of the CDR3 is 16 residues. CDR3 DNA sequence: TGTGCCACCAGCAGAGCCATACAGGGGTTTAATCAGCCCCAGCATTTT. It codes for CATSRAIQGFNQPQHF.

This sequence joins TRBV2 and TRBJ2-3, with a tentative D call TRBD2 (7 bases). The CDR3 totals 17 residues. Trimming removed 5 bases from V and 2 bases from J, with 20 bases in between. Germline V gene data show CDR1 as SNHLY and CDR2 as FYNNEI. The chain's CDR3 is CASSPKGGDAPTDTQYF. In DNA, the CDR3 is TGTGCCAGCAGTCCGAAGGGGGGGGACGCGCCCACAGATACGCAGTATTTT. Looking up the rest from reference TRBV2 and TRBJ2-3 gives the full variable domain: EPEVTQTPSHQVTQMGQEVILRCVPISNHLYFYWYRQILGQKVEFLVSFYNNEISEKSEIFDDQFSVERPDGSNFTLKIRSTKLEDSAMYFCASSPKGGDAPTDTQYFGPGTRLTVL.

The chain links TRBV11-2 to TRBJ2-1, with 11 bases that match TRBD2. Germline values: CDR1 SGHAT, CDR2 FQNNGV. V lost 5 bases and J lost 4; bases outside the gene matches: 7. This CDR3 contains 16 residues. For the CDR3, the DNA is TGTGCCAGCAGCCCGGCGGGGACTAGCGGTTACAATGAGCAGTTCTTC. Its translation is CASSPAGTSGYNEQFF.

The CDR3 DNA reads as TGCGCCAGCAGCTGGGGACTAGCGGGAGGGCCTACAGATACGCAGTATTTT. Translated, it gives CASSWGLAGGPTDTQYF. The chain recombines TRBV5-1 with TRBJ2-3; the match to TRBD2 covers 16 bases. Germline V gives CDR1 SGHRS, CDR2 YFSETQ. The CDR3 length is 17 residues. J lost 3 bases, V lost 3 bases, and 4 bases had no gene match. The full variable domain, completed using reference TRBV5-1 and TRBJ2-3, is KAGVTQTPRYLIKTRGQQVTLSCSPISGHRSVSWYQQTPGQGLQFLFEYFSETQRNKGNFPGRFSGRQFSNSRSEMNVSTLELGDSALYLCASSWGLAGGPTDTQYFGPGTRLTVL.

The CDR3 DNA is TGTGCCAGCAGTGGGGGCCCGCTAAACAATGAGCAGTTCTTC. Translated: CASSGGPLNNEQFF. This chain uses TRBV25-1 with TRBJ2-1; D perhaps matches TRBD1 (5 bases). The ends were cut back, 4 bases at V and 5 bases at J, with 12 bases in the middle. Per the germline V gene, CDR1 is MGHDK and CDR2 is SYGVNS. The CDR3 length is 14 residues.

This clone was seen just once. This chain links TRBV6-5 with TRBJ2-7; 11 positions match TRBD2. This CDR3 comprises 15 residues. V trimming: 3 bases; J trimming: 3 bases; junction bases outside the gene matches: 4. Germline values: CDR1 MNHEY, CDR2 SVGAGI. The CDR3 sequence: CASSYETSGIYEQYF. The CDR3 coding sequence is TGTGCCAGCAGTTATGAGACTAGCGGGATCTACGAGCAGTACTTC.

The chain uses TRBV13 and TRBJ1-5, with a tentative D call TRBD1 (5 bases). V lost 0 bases to trimming and J lost 1 base, with 7 bases between them. The CDR3 consists of 15 residues. The V gene's germline CDR1 is PRHDT and CDR2 FYEKMQ (reference sequence). CDR3 DNA: TGTGCCAGCAGCTTAGGCCGGGGGAGCAATCAGCCCCAGCATTTT. Protein sequence: CASSLGRGSNQPQHF.

This clone showed up just once. CDR3 bases: TGTGCCAGCAGCTTACTAATTCGAAGCTCCTACGAGCAGTACTTC. Its translation is CASSLLIRSSYEQYF. The rearrangement joins TRBV5-6 to TRBJ2-7; D unclear. Germline values: CDR1 SGHDT, CDR2 YYEEEE. The CDR3 sequence is 15 residues long. Trimming left V 2 bases short and J 0 bases short, with 12 bases between.

CDR3 nucleotides: TGTGCCAGCAGCTTCACTAGCGGAGCGAACACCGGGGAGCTGTTTTTT. Translation: CASSFTSGANTGELFF. This chain connects TRBV5-6 to TRBJ2-2; TRBD2 matches 8 bases. V lost 2 bases, J lost 0 bases, and 3 bases stayed unmatched. CDR1 is SGHDT and CDR2 is YYEEEE in the germline V gene. CDR3 size: 16 residues.

This clone was picked up one time. This sequence joins TRBV6-4 and TRBJ1-1, with TRBD1 matching 7 bases. Germline V gene sequence: CDR1 MRHNA, CDR2 SNTAGT. J was trimmed by 7 bases and V by 6 bases; bases with no gene match: 8. This CDR3 contains 13 residues. CDR3 DNA sequence: TGTGCCAGCAGAAGGACAGGATTTGATGAAGCTTTCTTT. Translated: CASRRTGFDEAFF.